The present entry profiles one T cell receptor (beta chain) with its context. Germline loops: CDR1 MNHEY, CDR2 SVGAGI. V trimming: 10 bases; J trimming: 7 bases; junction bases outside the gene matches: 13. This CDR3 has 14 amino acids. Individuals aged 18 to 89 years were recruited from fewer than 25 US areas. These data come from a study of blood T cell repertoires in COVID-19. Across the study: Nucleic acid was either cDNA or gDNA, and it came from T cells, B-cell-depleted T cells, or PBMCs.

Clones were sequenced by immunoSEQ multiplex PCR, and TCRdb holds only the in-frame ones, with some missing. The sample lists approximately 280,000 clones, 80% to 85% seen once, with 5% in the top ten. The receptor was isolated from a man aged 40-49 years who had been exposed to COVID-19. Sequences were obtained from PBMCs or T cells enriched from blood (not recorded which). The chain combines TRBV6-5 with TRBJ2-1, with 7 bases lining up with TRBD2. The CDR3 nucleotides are TGTGCCACCCAAGTTTCAGCGGGACTTAATGAGCAGTTCTTC. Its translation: CATQVSAGLNEQFF.